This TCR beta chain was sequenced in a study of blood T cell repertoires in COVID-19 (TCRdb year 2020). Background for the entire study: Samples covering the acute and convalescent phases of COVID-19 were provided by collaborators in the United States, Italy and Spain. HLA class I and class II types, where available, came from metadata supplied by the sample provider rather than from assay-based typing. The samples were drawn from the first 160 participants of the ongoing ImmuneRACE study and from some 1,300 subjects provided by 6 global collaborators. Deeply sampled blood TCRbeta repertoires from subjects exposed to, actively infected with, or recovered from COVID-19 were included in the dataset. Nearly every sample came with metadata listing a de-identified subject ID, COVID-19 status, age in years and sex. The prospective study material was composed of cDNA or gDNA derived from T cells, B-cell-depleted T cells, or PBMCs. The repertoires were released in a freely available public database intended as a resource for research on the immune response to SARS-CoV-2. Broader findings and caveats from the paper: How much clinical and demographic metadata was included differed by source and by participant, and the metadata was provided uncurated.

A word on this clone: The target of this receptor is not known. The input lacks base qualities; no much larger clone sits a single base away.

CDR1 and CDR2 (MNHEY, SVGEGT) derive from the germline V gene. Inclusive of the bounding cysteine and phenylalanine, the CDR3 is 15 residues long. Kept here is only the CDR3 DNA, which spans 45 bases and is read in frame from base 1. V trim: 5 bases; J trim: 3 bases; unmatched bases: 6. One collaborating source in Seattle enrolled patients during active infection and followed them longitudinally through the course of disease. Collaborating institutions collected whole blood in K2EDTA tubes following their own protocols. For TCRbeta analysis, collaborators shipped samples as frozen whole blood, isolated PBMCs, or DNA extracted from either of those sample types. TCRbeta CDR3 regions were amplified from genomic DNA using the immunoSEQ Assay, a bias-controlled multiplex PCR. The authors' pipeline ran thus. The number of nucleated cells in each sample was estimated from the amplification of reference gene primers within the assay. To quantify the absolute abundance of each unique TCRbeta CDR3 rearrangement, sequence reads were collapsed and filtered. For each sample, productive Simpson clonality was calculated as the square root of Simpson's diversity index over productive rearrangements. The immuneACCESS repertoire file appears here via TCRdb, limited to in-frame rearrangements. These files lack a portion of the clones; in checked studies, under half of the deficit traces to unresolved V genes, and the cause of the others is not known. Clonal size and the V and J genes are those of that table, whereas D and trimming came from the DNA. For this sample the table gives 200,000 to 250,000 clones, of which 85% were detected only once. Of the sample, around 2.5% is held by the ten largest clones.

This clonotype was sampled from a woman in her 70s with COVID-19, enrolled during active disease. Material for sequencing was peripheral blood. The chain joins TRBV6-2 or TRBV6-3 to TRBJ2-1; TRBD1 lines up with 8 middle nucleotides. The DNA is TGTGCCAGCAGTCAACACAGGGGGTTCTACAATGAGCAGTTCTTC. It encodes CASSQHRGFYNEQFF.